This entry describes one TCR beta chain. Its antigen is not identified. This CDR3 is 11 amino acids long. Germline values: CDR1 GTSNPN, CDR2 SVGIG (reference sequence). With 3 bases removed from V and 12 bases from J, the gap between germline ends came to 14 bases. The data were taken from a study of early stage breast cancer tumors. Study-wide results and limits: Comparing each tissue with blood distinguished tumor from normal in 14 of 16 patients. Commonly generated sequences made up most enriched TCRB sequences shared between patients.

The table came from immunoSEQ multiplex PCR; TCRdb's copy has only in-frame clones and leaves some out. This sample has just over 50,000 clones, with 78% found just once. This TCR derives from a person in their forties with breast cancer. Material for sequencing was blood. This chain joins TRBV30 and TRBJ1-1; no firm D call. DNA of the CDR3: TGTGCCTGGAGCGCTTTAGTTGTTTCTTTCTTT. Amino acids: CAWSALVVSFF.